A single sample gave rise to the 4 T cell receptor beta chains below, sequenced in a study of blood T cell repertoires in COVID-19. Clones were sequenced by immunoSEQ multiplex PCR, and TCRdb holds only the in-frame ones, with some missing. This table has some 190,000 clones, around 80% appearing once. Input material: PBMCs or T cells enriched from blood (not recorded which). Receptor source: a woman aged 45 to 65 with acute COVID-19.

This chain joins TRBV9 and TRBJ2-1; D unresolved. With 2 bases removed from V and 6 bases from J, the gap between germline ends came to 9 bases. The CDR3 totals 13 residues. Germline V gene lookup returns CDR1 SGDLS and CDR2 YYNGEE. The chain's CDR3 is CASSVNWANEQFF. CDR3 nucleotide sequence: TGTGCCAGCAGCGTTAACTGGGCCAATGAGCAGTTCTTC.

CDR3 coding DNA: TGTGCCAGCAGACCCACACCTTCCTACGAGCAGTACGTC. Its translation is CASRPTPSYEQYV. The rearrangement joins TRBV2 to TRBJ2-7; D is ambiguous. Germline V gives CDR1 SNHLY, CDR2 FYNNEI. The CDR3 runs 13 residues. Trimming shortened V by 6 bases and J by 1 base, and 10 bases separated the two germline ends.

V usage is TRBV12-5 and J usage is TRBJ2-3; 8 positions match TRBD2. Germline V gives CDR1 LGHNT, CDR2 FRNRAP. This CDR3 is 20 amino acids long. V was pared by 7 bases and J by 2 bases, with 23 bases of the junction left unmatched. CDR3 loop: CASARSSGTRGPGVTDTQYF. In DNA form, the CDR3 reads TGTGCTAGTGCCCGATCCTCCGGGACTAGGGGACCGGGGGTCACAGATACGCAGTATTTT.

This clone has more than one count but fewer than ten. The chain links TRBV5-6 to TRBJ1-3, with no clear D. V shed 2 bases and J shed 0 bases, with 12 bases lying between them. Looked up from germline, CDR1 is SGHDT and CDR2 is YYEEEE. The CDR3 is 16 residues long. As DNA, the CDR3 is TGTGCCAGCAGCTTTTGGGCTTCGGTCTCTGGAAACACCATATATTTT. This encodes CASSFWASVSGNTIYF.